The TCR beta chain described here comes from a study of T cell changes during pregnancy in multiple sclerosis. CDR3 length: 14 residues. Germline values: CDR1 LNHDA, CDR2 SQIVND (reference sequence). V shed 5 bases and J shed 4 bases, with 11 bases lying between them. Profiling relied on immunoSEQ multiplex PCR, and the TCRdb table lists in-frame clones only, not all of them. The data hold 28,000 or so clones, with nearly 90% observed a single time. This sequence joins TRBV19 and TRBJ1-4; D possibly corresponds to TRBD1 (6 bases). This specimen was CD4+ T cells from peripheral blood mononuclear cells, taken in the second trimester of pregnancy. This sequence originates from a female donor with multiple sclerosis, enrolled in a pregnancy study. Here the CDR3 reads CASSWGPFNEKLFF. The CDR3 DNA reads TGTGCCAGTAGTTGGGGGCCCTTTAATGAAAAACTGTTTTTT.